These T cell receptor beta chains were read from a single sample in a study of cytomegalovirus exposure and HLA in healthy donors. Sequencing used immunoSEQ multiplex PCR; TCRdb keeps in-frame clones, though not all of them. The sample comprises about 95,000 clones, under 90% of which are singletons, and around 4.2% rests with the top ten. Sequenced: PBMCs. These receptor sequences come from a woman aged 70-85 years in good health and CMV-seropositive. Each CDR3 is given with its conserved first and last residue. A D gene is named only where the DNA matches it firmly. Only some rows state a clone size, as once, few, many or a class for expanded clones.

TRBJ2-1 | TRBV11-3 | . | . | TGTGCCAGCACCCTAGATGGGCCCCCCAGTCACAATGAGCAGTTCTTC | CASTLDGPPSHNEQFF
TRBJ2-1 | TRBV30 | . | TRBD2 | TGTGCCTGGAGCGAGGGACTAGCGGGAGGAAATGAGCAGTTCTTC | CAWSEGLAGGNEQFF
TRBJ1-2 | TRBV9 | . | . | TGTGCCAGCAGCCAACAGGGACAAACTAACTATGGCTACACCTTC | CASSQQGQTNYGYTF
TRBJ1-2 | TRBV5-4 | . | . | TGTGCCAGCAGCCAAGAGTCAACAGGGAACGCCTATGGCTACACCTTC | CASSQESTGNAYGYTF
TRBJ2-7 | TRBV28 | . | TRBD2 | TGTGCCAGCAGTTTGTTCGGGGGGGCCTACGAGCAGTACTTC | CASSLFGGAYEQYF
TRBJ1-4 | TRBV19 | . | TRBD1 | TGTGCCAGTAGTACCGGACAGGGAGGTCGAGAAAAACTGTTTTTT | CASSTGQGGREKLFF
TRBJ2-1 | TRBV4-1 | . | TRBD2 | TGCGCCAGCAGCCGACCAGGGACTAGCGGGACTAGTGAGCAGTTCTTC | CASSRPGTSGTSEQFF
TRBJ2-1 | TRBV7-3 | . | TRBD2 | TGTGCCAGCAGCTTACGGGGGACTAGCGCCAACAATGAGCAGTTCTTC | CASSLRGTSANNEQFF
TRBJ2-3 | TRBV15 | . | . | TGTGCCACCAGCAGTACAGGGTATTCAGATACGCAGTATTTT | CATSSTGYSDTQYF
TRBJ2-5 | TRBV7-9 | few | TRBD1 | TGTGCCACACGACAGGGAGAAGAGACCCAGTACTTC | CATRQGEETQYF
TRBJ2-7 | TRBV28 | once | . | TGTGCCAGCAGTTTAGCGGAGGTCGAGCAGTACTTC | CASSLAEVEQYF
TRBJ2-2 | TRBV9 | . | TRBD2 | TGTGCCAGCAGCGTAGTAGGGGATCGGGGACTAGCTTATACGGACGGGGAGCTGTTTTTT | CASSVVGDRGLAYTDGELFF
TRBJ1-2 | TRBV14 | . | TRBD1 | TGTGCCAGCAGCCAAGACAGGGGGTGGTATGGCTACACCTTC | CASSQDRGWYGYTF
TRBJ2-5 | TRBV7-9 | . | TRBD1 | TGTGCCAGCAGCAAGGACAGGGTTCAAGAGACCCAGTACTTC | CASSKDRVQETQYF
TRBJ2-7 | TRBV5-4 | . | TRBD2 | TGTGCCAGCAGCTTGATAGCGGGAGGGGCCTACGAGCAGTACTTC | CASSLIAGGAYEQYF
TRBJ1-2 | TRBV5-3 | once | . | TGTGCCAGAAGCTACCTTCGGGAGAACTATGGCTACACCTTC | CARSYLRENYGYTF
TRBJ2-7 | TRBV11-2 | . | TRBD2 | TGTGCCAGCAGCTTAGCAACTGCGGGAGACCCCTACGAGCAGTACTTC | CASSLATAGDPYEQYF
TRBJ2-1 | TRBV5-5 | . | TRBD2 | TGTGCCAGCAGCCTACTAGTGCGGGAGCTCTACAATGAGCAGTTCTTC | CASSLLVRELYNEQFF
TRBJ2-5 | TRBV5-1 | . | . | TGCGCCAGCAGCCACAACAGGGATCAGGAGACCCAGTACTTC | CASSHNRDQETQYF
TRBJ2-7 | TRBV7-2 | . | . | TGTGCCAGCAGCTTGGGACTTGCCTCCTACGAGCAGTACTTC | CASSLGLASYEQYF
TRBJ2-5 | TRBV20-1 | . | . | TGCAGTGCTACCAGGGAAGAGACCCAGTACTTC | CSATREETQYF
TRBJ1-4 | TRBV27 | . | . | TGTGCCAGCGGCGGCAGGGTGGAAACTAATGAAAAACTGTTTTTT | CASGGRVETNEKLFF
TRBJ2-1 | TRBV7-3 | . | . | TGTGCCAGCAGCACGAGCGGAGGTGCCTACAATGAGCAGTTCTTC | CASSTSGGAYNEQFF
TRBJ1-1 | TRBV6-5 | . | . | TGTGCCAGCAGTTCCTCACGTTCGGGGATTACTGAAGCTTTCTTT | CASSSSRSGITEAFF
TRBJ1-1 | TRBV30 | . | TRBD1 | TGTGCCTGGAGCCAAAGGACAGGGTGGGACACTGAAGCTTTCTTT | CAWSQRTGWDTEAFF
TRBJ1-6 | TRBV5-1 | . | . | TGCGCCAGCAGCTTGACAGGGTATAATTCACCCCTCCACTTT | CASSLTGYNSPLHF
TRBJ1-1 | TRBV15 | . | . | TGTGCCACCAGCCCGCGAACCCCGAACACTGAAGCTTTCTTT | CATSPRTPNTEAFF
TRBJ2-3 | TRBV7-2 | . | TRBD2 | TGTGCCAGCAGCTTAGAGCTAGCGGGACCAGTTTTCACAGATACGCAGTATTTT | CASSLELAGPVFTDTQYF
TRBJ2-2 | TRBV18 | . | TRBD2 | TGTGCCAGCTCACCATCAAACGCGGGACTAGCGGCCACCGGGGAGCTGTTTTTT | CASSPSNAGLAATGELFF
TRBJ2-2 | TRBV7-6 | once | TRBD2 | TGTGCCAGCAGCTTACTCGGGAGGGCCGTCGCCGGGGAGCTGTTTTTT | CASSLLGRAVAGELFF
TRBJ2-3 | TRBV4-3 | . | TRBD2 | TGCGCCAGCAGCCAAGATCATCTAGCGGGAATGTCAGATACGCAGTATTTT | CASSQDHLAGMSDTQYF
TRBJ2-7 | TRBV4-1 | . | TRBD2 | TGCGCCAGCAGCCAAGGAGTTAGCGGGAGTTACGAGCAGTACTTC | CASSQGVSGSYEQYF
TRBJ1-2 | TRBV2 | . | . | TGTGCCAGCAGTGGGCAGGGAAACTATGGCTACACCTTC | CASSGQGNYGYTF
TRBJ1-2 | TRBV6-6 | . | TRBD1 | TGTGCCAGCGCGAGGGGGCATGGCTACACCTTC | CASARGHGYTF
TRBJ1-5 | TRBV4-3 | . | . | TGCGCCAGCAGCCAAGATAGCGGAGTTGAACAGCCCCAGCATTTT | CASSQDSGVEQPQHF
TRBJ1-6 | TRBV30 | . | . | TGTGCCTCCTCGGGGGAATATAATTCACCCCTCCACTTT | CASSGEYNSPLHF
TRBJ2-3 | TRBV27 | . | . | TGTGCCAGCAGTTTCACGGTAGCGGATACGCAGTATTTT | CASSFTVADTQYF
TRBJ2-7 | TRBV6-1 | . | . | TGTGCCAGCAGTTTTTCTTCGCGCGAGCAGTACTTC | CASSFSSREQYF
TRBJ2-1 | TRBV9 | . | . | TGTGCCAGCAGCGTAGGAAGCGAATCCTACAATGAGCAGTTCTTC | CASSVGSESYNEQFF
TRBJ1-1 | TRBV5-1 | . | TRBD1 | TGCGCCAGCAGCTTAGGGACAGTCCTCATGAACACTGAAGCTTTCTTT | CASSLGTVLMNTEAFF
TRBJ2-7 | TRBV30 | . | TRBD2 | TGTGCCTGGAGGCAGGTAGCGGGAGGAGAGCAGTACTTC | CAWRQVAGGEQYF
TRBJ2-7 | TRBV7-9 | few | TRBD1 | TGTGCCAGCAGCCCCCTTGGACAGGGGAGCCACGAGCAGTACTTC | CASSPLGQGSHEQYF
TRBJ1-3 | TRBV12-5 | . | TRBD1 | TGTGCTAGTGGTTCGGACAGGAGCGGAAACACCATATATTTT | CASGSDRSGNTIYF
TRBJ2-1 | TRBV6-4 | few | TRBD2 | TGTGCCAGCAGTGACGGGACTAGCGGTTACAATGAGCAGTTCTTC | CASSDGTSGYNEQFF
TRBJ2-5 | TRBV5-1 | . | TRBD2 | TGCGCCAGCAATAGCGGGAGGCCGGAAGAGACCCAGTACTTC | CASNSGRPEETQYF
TRBJ2-7 | TRBV19 | . | TRBD2 | TGTGCCAGTAGTTCCCATGGGACTAGCGGCTCCTACGAGCAGTACTTC | CASSSHGTSGSYEQYF